Listed below are T cell receptor beta chains from one sample, sequenced in a study of T cell clones after liver transplantation. Assay used: immunoSEQ multiplex PCR; TCRdb lists only in-frame clones, some missing. Of roughly 40,000 clones detected, 86% appear once; the ten largest clones hold roughly 2.5%. Source: CD4+ T cells from blood, taken 24 months after liver transplant. Every receptor here comes from a human patient who received a liver transplant. Some of the T cells may derive from the graft donor. Each CDR3 is given with its conserved first and last residue. A D gene is named only where the DNA matches it firmly. A clone size is listed for some rows: how often the clone was seen (once, few, many), or a class if it is expanded.

NA	TRBV28	NA	TRBJ1-4	CASYPWGRTNEKLFF	TGTGCCAGCTACCCCTGGGGTCGAACTAATGAAAAACTGTTTTTT
NA	TRBV7-8	TRBD2	TRBJ2-1	CASSLAGQRGDLREQFF	TGTGCCAGCAGCTTAGCCGGCCAGCGGGGGGACCTCAGGGAGCAGTTCTTC
NA	TRBV7-9	NA	TRBJ1-3	CASSFWDGLLTNGNTIYF	TGTGCCAGCAGCTTCTGGGACGGATTACTGACTAATGGAAACACCATATATTTT
NA	TRBV19	TRBD1	TRBJ2-7	CASSSDRGPEQYF	TGTGCCAGTAGTTCAGACAGGGGACCCGAGCAGTACTTC
NA	TRBV6-6	NA	TRBJ1-5	CASSNGQNSNQPQHF	TGTGCCAGCAGTAACGGGCAGAATAGCAATCAGCCCCAGCATTTT
NA	TRBV7-9	NA	TRBJ1-6	CASSRQTVATLHF	TGTGCCAGCAGTCGACAGACAGTAGCCACCCTCCACTTT
NA	TRBV27	NA	TRBJ1-4	CASSLLGPYEKLFF	TGTGCCAGCAGTTTATTGGGACCTTATGAAAAACTGTTTTTT
medium-sized	TRBV2	NA	TRBJ1-1	CASSERAILNTEAFF	TGTGCCAGCAGTGAACGGGCCATTTTGAACACTGAAGCTTTCTTT
NA	TRBV10-3	TRBD1	TRBJ2-3	CAISERGQGGTDTQYF	TGTGCCATCAGTGAAAGGGGACAGGGTGGAACAGATACGCAGTATTTT
few	TRBV27	TRBD1	TRBJ1-6	CASTRGQGGSYNSPLHF	TGTGCCAGCACACGGGGACAGGGAGGATCATATAATTCACCCCTCCACTTT
few	TRBV6-1	NA	TRBJ1-1	CASSEGVGPEAFF	TGTGCCAGCAGTGAAGGGGTCGGACCTGAAGCTTTCTTT
NA	TRBV4-2	NA	TRBJ1-3	CASSQEGGGRPGNTIYF	TGTGCCAGCAGCCAAGAAGGGGGGGGCCGGCCTGGAAACACCATATATTTT
NA	TRBV28	TRBD1	TRBJ1-3	CASSRQGTAGNTIYF	TGTGCCAGCAGTCGACAGGGAACAGCTGGAAACACCATATATTTT
NA	TRBV4-1	NA	TRBJ2-3	CASSQASDGHTDTQYF	TGCGCCAGCAGCCAAGCTTCCGACGGACACACAGATACGCAGTATTTT
NA	TRBV18	NA	TRBJ2-7	CASSPGSWGYEQYF	TGTGCCAGCTCACCAGGATCCTGGGGCTACGAGCAGTACTTC
NA	TRBV5-4	TRBD1	TRBJ1-1	CASSSTGTGGYSEAFF	TGTGCCAGCAGCAGCACCGGGACAGGGGGTTACTCTGAAGCTTTCTTT
NA	TRBV14	NA	TRBJ1-1	CASSHRGGVNTEAFF	TGTGCCAGCAGCCACAGGGGAGGGGTGAACACTGAAGCTTTCTTT
NA	TRBV19	TRBD1	TRBJ2-6	CASSRDRGVGANVLTF	TGTGCCAGTAGTCGGGACAGGGGGGTAGGGGCCAACGTCCTGACTTTC
NA	TRBV6-6	TRBD1	TRBJ1-2	CASTKDRGGYGYTF	TGTGCCAGCACCAAGGACAGGGGTGGCTATGGCTACACCTTC
NA	TRBV28	NA	TRBJ1-2	CASSLGFNYGYTF	TGTGCCAGCAGTTTAGGCTTCAACTATGGCTACACCTTC
NA	TRBV4-2	TRBD2	TRBJ2-2	CASSEAGLAGVSGELFF	TGTGCCAGCAGCGAGGCGGGACTAGCGGGAGTTAGCGGGGAGCTGTTTTTT
NA	TRBV7-2	TRBD1	TRBJ1-5	CASSPSGTGITDQPQHF	TGTGCCAGCAGCCCCTCCGGGACAGGGATTACCGATCAGCCCCAGCATTTT
NA	TRBV5-4	NA	TRBJ2-5	CASSSGRTTGTQYF	TGTGCCAGCAGTTCGGGACGAACAACTGGGACCCAGTACTTC
NA	TRBV19	NA	TRBJ1-2	CASSASQGSYGYTF	TGTGCCAGTAGTGCTTCACAGGGATCCTATGGCTACACCTTC
NA	TRBV7-2	TRBD1	TRBJ1-4	CASSFQGAGEKLFF	TGTGCCAGCAGCTTTCAGGGGGCTGGAGAAAAACTGTTTTTT
NA	TRBV5-1	TRBD1	TRBJ2-1	CASSLEGTGGYNEQFF	TGCGCCAGCAGCTTGGAAGGGACAGGGGGATACAATGAGCAGTTCTTC